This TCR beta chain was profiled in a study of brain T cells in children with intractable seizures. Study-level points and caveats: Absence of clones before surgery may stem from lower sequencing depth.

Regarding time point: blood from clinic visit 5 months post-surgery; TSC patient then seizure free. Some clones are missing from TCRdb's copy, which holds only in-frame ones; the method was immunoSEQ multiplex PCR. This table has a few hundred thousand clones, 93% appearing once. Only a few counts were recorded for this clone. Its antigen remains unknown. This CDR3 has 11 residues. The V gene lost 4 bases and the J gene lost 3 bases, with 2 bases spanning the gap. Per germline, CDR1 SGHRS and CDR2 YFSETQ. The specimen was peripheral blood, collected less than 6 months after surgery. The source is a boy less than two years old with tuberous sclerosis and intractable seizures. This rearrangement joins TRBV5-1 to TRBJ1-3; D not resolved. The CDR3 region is CASSGGNTIYF. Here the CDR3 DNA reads TGCGCCAGCAGCGGTGGAAACACCATATATTTT.